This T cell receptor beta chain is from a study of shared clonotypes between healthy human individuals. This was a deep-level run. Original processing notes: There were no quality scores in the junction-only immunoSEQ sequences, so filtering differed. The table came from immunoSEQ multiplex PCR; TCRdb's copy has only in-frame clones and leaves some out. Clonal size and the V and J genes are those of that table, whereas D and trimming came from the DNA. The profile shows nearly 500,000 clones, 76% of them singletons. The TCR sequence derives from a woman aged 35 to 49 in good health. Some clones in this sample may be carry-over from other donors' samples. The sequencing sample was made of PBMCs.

CDR3 amino acids: CASRTGAEAVYGYTF. The CDR3 coding sequence is TGCGCCAGCCGTACCGGGGCCGAGGCTGTATATGGCTACACCTTC. This chain uses TRBV5-1 with TRBJ1-2; D is perhaps TRBD1 (5 bases). This CDR3 comprises 15 residues. V lost 7 bases, J lost 5 bases, and 21 bases lay in between. Germline lookup yields CDR1 SGHRS and CDR2 YFSETQ.